What follows is one T cell receptor (beta chain) and its context. The target antigen is unknown. This sample is part of a study of cytotoxic CD8 clonotypes in ibrutinib-treated CLL. Study-level background: The samples contained a few hundred thousand productive templates on average. They also contained an average of approximately 97,000 productive rearrangements.

Study-wide results and limits: Baseline clonality, above age-matched healthy donor levels, tracked circulating CD8+ T-cell counts. Clonality rose at ibrutinib response, held steady in sustained remission, and fell toward baseline at progression.

Sequencing was performed with immunoSEQ multiplex PCR; in TCRdb, only in-frame clones are kept and a portion is missing. The table includes about 180,000 clones, around 80% detected once. This CDR3 is built from 15 residues. V shed 2 bases and J 6 bases; nucleotides not matched to a gene: 8. Looked up from germline, CDR1 is SQVTM and CDR2 is ANQGSEA. The chain joins TRBV29-1 to TRBJ2-2, with 8 bases lining up with TRBD1. Sequences were derived from PBMCs, sampled after 24 months of ibrutinib treatment. The clonotype comes from a human donor with chronic lymphocytic leukemia. The chain's CDR3 is CSVEPSGGPPGELFF. The CDR3 DNA is TGCAGCGTTGAACCATCAGGGGGCCCTCCCGGGGAGCTGTTTTTT.